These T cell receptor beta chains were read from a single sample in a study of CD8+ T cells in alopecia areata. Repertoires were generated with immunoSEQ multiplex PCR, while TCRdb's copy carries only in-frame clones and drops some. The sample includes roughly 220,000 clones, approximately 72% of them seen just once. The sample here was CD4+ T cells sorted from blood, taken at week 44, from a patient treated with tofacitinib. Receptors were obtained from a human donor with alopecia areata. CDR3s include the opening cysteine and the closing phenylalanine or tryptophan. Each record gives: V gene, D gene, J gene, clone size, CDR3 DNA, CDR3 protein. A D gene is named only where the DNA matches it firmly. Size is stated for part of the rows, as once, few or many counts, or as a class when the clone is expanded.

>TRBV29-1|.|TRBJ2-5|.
TGCAGCGTTTCCCTACACGAGACCCAGTACTTC
CSVSLHETQYF
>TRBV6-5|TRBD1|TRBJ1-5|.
TGTGCCAGCAGGGGACAGGGGGAGGGTCAGCCCCAGCATTTT
CASRGQGEGQPQHF
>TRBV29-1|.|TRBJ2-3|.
TGCAGCGTTGAAGACCCTCTCGGCATTTACACAGATACGCAGTATTTT
CSVEDPLGIYTDTQYF
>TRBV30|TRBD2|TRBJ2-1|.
TGTGCCTTAAATGGACTAGCAGGCTACAATGAGCAGTTCTTC
CALNGLAGYNEQFF
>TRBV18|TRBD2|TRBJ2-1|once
TGTGCCAGCTCACCACCGGAGGGGACTAGCTCCTACAATGAGCAGTTCTTC
CASSPPEGTSSYNEQFF
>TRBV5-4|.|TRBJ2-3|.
TGTGCCAGCGGACCGCCGCATGGGCAGTATTTT
CASGPPHGQYF
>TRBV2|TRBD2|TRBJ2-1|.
TGTGCCAGCAGCGATCTAGCGGGGGGTAGCAATGAGCAGTTCTTC
CASSDLAGGSNEQFF
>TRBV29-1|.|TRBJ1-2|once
TGCAGCGTTGGGGGGCTTATGGGATATGGCTACACCTTC
CSVGGLMGYGYTF
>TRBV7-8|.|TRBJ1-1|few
TGTGCCAGCAGGCCAGGACAGTCGAACACTGAAGCTTTCTTT
CASRPGQSNTEAFF
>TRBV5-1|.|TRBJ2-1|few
TGCGCCAGCAGCTTAAACGGCGGGGTCGACTACAATGAGCAGTTCTTC
CASSLNGGVDYNEQFF
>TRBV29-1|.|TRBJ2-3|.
TGCAGCGACCATGATTCGACTAGCACAGATACGCAGTATTTT
CSDHDSTSTDTQYF
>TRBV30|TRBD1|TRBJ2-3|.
TGTGCCTGGAGTGACAGGGGTGATACGCAGTATTTT
CAWSDRGDTQYF
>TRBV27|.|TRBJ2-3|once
TGTGCCAGCAGAAAGACTAGTGGGTCGTCAGATACGCAGTATTTT
CASRKTSGSSDTQYF
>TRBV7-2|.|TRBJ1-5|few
TGTGCCAGCAGCTTAACGGTTTTGGGGGGAAGGTACAATCAGCCCCAGCATTTT
CASSLTVLGGRYNQPQHF
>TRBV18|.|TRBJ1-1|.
TGTGCCAGCTCACCTCTCCTACTACAGGGGAACACTGAAGCTTTCTTT
CASSPLLLQGNTEAFF
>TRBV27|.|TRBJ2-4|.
TGTGCCAGCAGTTCAGGACTAGCCAAAAACATTCAGTACTTC
CASSSGLAKNIQYF
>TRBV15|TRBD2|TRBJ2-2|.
TGTGCCACCAGCAGAGGAAGTAGCGGGGTCAACCCGAACACCGGGGAGCTGTTTTTT
CATSRGSSGVNPNTGELFF
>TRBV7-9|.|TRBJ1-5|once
TGTGCCAGCAGCTTAGAATGGGATCAGCCCCAGCATTTT
CASSLEWDQPQHF
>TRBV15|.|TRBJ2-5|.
TGTGCCACCAGCAGAGATCCGGGGGACGTCGAGACCCAGTACTTC
CATSRDPGDVETQYF
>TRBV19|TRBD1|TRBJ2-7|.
TGTGCCAGTAGTCGGGGACAGCCCCTCTACGAGCAGTACTTC
CASSRGQPLYEQYF
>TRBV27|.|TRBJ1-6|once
TGTGCCAGCAGTCACAGGGAGGTGGCTTCACCCCTCCACTTT
CASSHREVASPLHF
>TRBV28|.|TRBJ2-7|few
TGTGCCAGCAGTTTACAGCGGGCTCCCTACGAGCAGTACTTC
CASSLQRAPYEQYF
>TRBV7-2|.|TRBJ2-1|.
TGTGCCAGCAGTTACGGGACTCCAGAGCAGTTCTTC
CASSYGTPEQFF
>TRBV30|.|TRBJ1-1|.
TGTGCCTGGAATTTTCGAGGGTTTAGGGGAGGTCCTGAAGCTTTCTTT
CAWNFRGFRGGPEAFF
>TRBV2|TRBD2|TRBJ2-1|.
TGTGCCAGCAGTGAGCGGGCTAGCGGGGGGAGATACAATGAGCAGTTCTTC
CASSERASGGRYNEQFF
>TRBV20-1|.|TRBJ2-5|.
TGCAGTAGTGAAGCGAGGGAGACCCAGTACTTC
CSSEARETQYF
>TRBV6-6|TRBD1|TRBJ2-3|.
TGTGCCAGCAGTTACTCCACGACAGGGTGGACAGATACGCAGTATTTT
CASSYSTTGWTDTQYF
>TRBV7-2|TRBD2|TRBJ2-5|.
TGTGCCAGCAGCTTGCGGGGGAACGGAGAGACCCAGTACTTC
CASSLRGNGETQYF
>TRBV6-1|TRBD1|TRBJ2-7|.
TGTGCCATTCTGAATCGGGACAGTCCAACCTACGAGCAGTACTTC
CAILNRDSPTYEQYF
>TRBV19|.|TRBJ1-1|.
TGTGCCAGTAGTATACAGGGAAACACTGAAGCTTTCTTT
CASSIQGNTEAFF
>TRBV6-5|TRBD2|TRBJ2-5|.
TGTGCCAGCAGAGCTAGCGGGGGGGCACACGGGACCCAGTACTTC
CASRASGGAHGTQYF
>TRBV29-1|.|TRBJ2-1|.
TGCAGCGTGGCATTTGGGACTTCGTACAATGAGCAGTTCTTC
CSVAFGTSYNEQFF
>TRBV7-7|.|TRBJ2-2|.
TGTGCCAGCAGCTTAAACCGTCCTGGGCTCACCGGGGAGCTGTTTTTT
CASSLNRPGLTGELFF
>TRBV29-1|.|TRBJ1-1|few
TGCAGCGTTGTAAGAGGGATGAACACTGAAGCTTTCTTT
CSVVRGMNTEAFF
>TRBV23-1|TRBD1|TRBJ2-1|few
TGCGCCAGCAGCCCTATACACGGGACAGGGGCCTTACTGGACAATGAGCAGTTCTTC
CASSPIHGTGALLDNEQFF
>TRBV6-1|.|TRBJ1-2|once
TGTGCCAGCAGTGAAGAGCACACAGGGATCTATGGCTACACCTTC
CASSEEHTGIYGYTF
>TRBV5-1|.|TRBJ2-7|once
TGCGCCAGCAGAAGGGACGGTTACGAGCAGTACTTC
CASRRDGYEQYF
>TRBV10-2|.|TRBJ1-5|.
TGCGCCAGCAGTGGGGGACGGACGAATCAGCCCCAGCATTTT
CASSGGRTNQPQHF
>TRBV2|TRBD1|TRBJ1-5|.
TGTGCCAGCAGGAAGCAGGGGGATCAGCCCCAGCATTTT
CASRKQGDQPQHF